This T cell receptor (beta chain) was obtained from a study of T cell repertoires in cytomegalovirus infection. This clonotype has only one observation. One entry per CDR3 protein results from TCRdb running MiXCR on the reads. Of over 150,000 distinct CDR3 sequences in the sample, around 14% were seen once. Sequenced: PBMCs. This TCR was sampled from a human donor in good health (CMV status not recorded). Some clones in this sample may be carry-over from other donors' samples.

The CDR3 sequence is CASRPADGNYGYTF. The CDR3 nucleotides read TGTGCCAGCAGGCCCGCCGACGGGAACTATGGCTACACCTTC. The chain employs TRBV28 and TRBJ1-2; the D is unclear. The V gene's germline CDR1 is MDHEN and CDR2 SYDVKM. Between the trimmed V and J ends, which lost 6 bases and 2 bases, there was a span of 13 bases. The CDR3 has 14 residues.